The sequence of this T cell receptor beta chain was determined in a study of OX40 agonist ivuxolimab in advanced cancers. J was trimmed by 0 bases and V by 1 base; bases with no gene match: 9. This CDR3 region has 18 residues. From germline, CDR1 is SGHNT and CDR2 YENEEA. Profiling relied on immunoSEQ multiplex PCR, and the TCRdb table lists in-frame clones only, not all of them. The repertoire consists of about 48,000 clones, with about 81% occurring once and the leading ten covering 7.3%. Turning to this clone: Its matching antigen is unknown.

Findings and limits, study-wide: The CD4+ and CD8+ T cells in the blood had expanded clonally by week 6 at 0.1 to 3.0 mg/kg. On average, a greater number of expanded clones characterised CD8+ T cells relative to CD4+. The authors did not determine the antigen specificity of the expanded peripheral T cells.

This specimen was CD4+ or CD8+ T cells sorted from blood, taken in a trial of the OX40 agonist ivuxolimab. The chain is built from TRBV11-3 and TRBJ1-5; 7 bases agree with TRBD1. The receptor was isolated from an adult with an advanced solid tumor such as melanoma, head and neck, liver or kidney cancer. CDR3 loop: CASSLARTGRNSNQPQHF. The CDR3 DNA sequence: TGTGCCAGCAGCTTAGCCCGGACAGGAAGGAATAGCAATCAGCCCCAGCATTTT.